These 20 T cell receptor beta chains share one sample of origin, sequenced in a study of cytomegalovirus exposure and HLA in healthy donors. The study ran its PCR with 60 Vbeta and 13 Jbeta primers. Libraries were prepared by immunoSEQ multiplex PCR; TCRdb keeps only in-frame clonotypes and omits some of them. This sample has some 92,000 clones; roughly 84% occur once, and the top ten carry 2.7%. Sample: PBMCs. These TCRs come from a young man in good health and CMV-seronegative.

CDR3 residues: CASSLLSGGLFF. Written as DNA, the CDR3 is TGTGCCAGCAGCTTGCTTTCGGGAGGGCTGTTTTTT. The chain uses TRBV11-2 and TRBJ1-4; D not certain. CDR3 length equals 12 residues. V lost 3 bases to trimming and J lost 14 bases, with 13 bases between them. Germline-derived CDR1 and CDR2 are SGHAT and FQNNGV.

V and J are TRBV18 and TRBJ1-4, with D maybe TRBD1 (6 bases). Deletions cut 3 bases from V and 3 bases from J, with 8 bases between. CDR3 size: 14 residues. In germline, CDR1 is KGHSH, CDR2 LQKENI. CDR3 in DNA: TGTGCCAGCTCACCCGACAGGCCTAATGAAAAACTGTTTTTT. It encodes CASSPDRPNEKLFF.

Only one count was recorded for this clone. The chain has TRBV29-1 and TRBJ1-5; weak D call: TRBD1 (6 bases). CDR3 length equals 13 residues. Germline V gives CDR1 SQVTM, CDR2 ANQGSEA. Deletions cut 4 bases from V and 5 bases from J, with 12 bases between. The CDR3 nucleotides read TGCAGCGTTGGACAGGAGCCCCATCAGCCCCAGCATTTT. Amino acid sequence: CSVGQEPHQPQHF.

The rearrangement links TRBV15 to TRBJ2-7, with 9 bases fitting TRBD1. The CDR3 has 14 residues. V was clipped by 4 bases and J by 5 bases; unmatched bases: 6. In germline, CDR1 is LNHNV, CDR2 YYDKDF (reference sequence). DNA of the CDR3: TGTGCCACCAGCAAGGGACAGGGTATGGACGAGCAGTACTTC. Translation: CATSKGQGMDEQYF.

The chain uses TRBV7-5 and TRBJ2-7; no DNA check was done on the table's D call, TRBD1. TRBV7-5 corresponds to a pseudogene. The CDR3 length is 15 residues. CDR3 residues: CARSLPGVGGYEQYF. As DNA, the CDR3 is TGTGCCAGAAGCTTACCAGGGGTTGGGGGCTACGAGCAGTACTTC.

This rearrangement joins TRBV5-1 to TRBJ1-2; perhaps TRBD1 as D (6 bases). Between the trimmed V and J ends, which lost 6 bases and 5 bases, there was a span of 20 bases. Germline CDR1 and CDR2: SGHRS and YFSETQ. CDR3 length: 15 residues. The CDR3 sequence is CASKLSTGTLYGYTF. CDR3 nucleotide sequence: TGCGCCAGCAAATTATCGACCGGGACACTATATGGCTACACCTTC. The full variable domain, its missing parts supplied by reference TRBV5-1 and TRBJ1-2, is KAGVTQTPRYLIKTRGQQVTLSCSPISGHRSVSWYQQTPGQGLQFLFEYFSETQRNKGNFPGRFSGRQFSNSRSEMNVSTLELGDSALYLCASKLSTGTLYGYTFGSGTRLTVV.

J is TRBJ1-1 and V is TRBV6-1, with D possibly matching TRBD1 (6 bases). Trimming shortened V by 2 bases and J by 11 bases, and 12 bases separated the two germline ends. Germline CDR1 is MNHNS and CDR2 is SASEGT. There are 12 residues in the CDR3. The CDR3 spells CASSEWEGGAFF. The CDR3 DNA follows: TGTGCCAGCAGTGAATGGGAGGGGGGGGCTTTCTTT.

CDR3 residues: CASSESTRGSNQPQHF. CDR3 nucleotide sequence: TGTGCCAGCAGTGAATCCACGCGGGGTAGCAATCAGCCCCAGCATTTT. The V call is TRBV6-1, the J call TRBJ1-5; no firm D call. V lost 2 bases and J 0 bases, leaving 11 bases between the germline ends. Germline V CDR1 and CDR2: MNHNS, SASEGT. The CDR3 spans 16 residues.

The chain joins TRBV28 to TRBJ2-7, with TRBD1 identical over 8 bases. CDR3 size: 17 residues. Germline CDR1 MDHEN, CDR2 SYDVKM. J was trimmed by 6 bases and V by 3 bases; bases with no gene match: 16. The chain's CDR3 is CASSLVPRTGKSLEQYF. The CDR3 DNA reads TGTGCCAGCAGTTTGGTCCCCCGGACAGGGAAATCTCTCGAGCAGTACTTC. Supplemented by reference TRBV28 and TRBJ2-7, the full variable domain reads DVKVTQSSRYLVKRTGEKVFLECVQDMDHENMFWYRQDPGLGLRLIYFSYDVKMKEKGDIPEGYSVSREKKERFSLILESASTNQTSMYLCASSLVPRTGKSLEQYFGPGTRLTVT.

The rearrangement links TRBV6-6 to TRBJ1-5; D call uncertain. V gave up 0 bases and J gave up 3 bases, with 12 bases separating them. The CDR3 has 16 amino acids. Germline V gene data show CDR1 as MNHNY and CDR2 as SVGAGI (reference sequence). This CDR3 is CASSYSSRGPNQPQHF. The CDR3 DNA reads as TGTGCCAGCAGTTACTCGTCACGAGGGCCCAATCAGCCCCAGCATTTT.

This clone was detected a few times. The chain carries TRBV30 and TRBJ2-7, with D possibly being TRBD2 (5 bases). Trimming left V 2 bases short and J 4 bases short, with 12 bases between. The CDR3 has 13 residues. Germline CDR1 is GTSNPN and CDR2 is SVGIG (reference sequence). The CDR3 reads CAWSPMSGYEQYF. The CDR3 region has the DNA TGTGCCTGGAGTCCAATGAGCGGTTACGAGCAGTACTTC.

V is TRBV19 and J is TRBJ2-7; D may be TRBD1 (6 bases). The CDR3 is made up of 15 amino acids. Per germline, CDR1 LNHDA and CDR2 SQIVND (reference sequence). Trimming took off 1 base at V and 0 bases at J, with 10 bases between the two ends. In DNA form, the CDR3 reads TGTGCCAGTAGTATAGCATGGGACATCTCCTACGAGCAGTACTTC. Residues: CASSIAWDISYEQYF.

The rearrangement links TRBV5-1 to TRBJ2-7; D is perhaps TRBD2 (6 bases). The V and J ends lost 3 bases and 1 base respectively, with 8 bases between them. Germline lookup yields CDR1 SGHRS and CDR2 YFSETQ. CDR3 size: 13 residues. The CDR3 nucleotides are TGCGCCAGCAGCTCGGACTATTCCTACGAGCAGTACTTC. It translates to CASSSDYSYEQYF.

For the CDR3, the DNA is TGTGCCAGCATAACGGGGGGTAGCAATCAGCCCCAGCATTTT. Protein sequence: CASITGGSNQPQHF. J is TRBJ1-5 and V is TRBV28, with D perhaps matching TRBD1 (5 bases). CDR1 and CDR2 (germline): MDHEN, SYDVKM. V shed 7 bases and J shed 0 bases, with 10 bases lying between them. The CDR3 loop spans 14 amino acids. The variable domain in full, completed from reference TRBV28 and TRBJ1-5, reads DVKVTQSSRYLVKRTGEKVFLECVQDMDHENMFWYRQDPGLGLRLIYFSYDVKMKEKGDIPEGYSVSREKKERFSLILESASTNQTSMYLCASITGGSNQPQHFGDGTRLSIL.

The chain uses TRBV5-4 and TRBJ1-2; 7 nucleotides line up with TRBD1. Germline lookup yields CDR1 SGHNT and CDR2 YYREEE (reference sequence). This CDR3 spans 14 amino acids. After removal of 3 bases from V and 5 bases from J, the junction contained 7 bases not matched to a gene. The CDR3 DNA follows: TGTGCCAGCAGCTATGGACAGGTCTCATATGGCTACACCTTC. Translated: CASSYGQVSYGYTF.

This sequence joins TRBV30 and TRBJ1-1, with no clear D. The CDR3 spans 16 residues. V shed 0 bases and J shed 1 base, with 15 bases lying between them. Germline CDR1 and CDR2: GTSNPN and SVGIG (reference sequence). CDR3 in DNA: TGTGCCTGGAGTGTTTACATTCGGAGTAGGAACACTGAAGCTTTCTTT. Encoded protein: CAWSVYIRSRNTEAFF.

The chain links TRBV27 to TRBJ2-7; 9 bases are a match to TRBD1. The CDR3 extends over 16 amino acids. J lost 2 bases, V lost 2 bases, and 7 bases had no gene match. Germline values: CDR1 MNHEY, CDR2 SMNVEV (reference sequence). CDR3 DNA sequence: TGTGCCAGCAGTTTAAACACGGGACAGGGTCCCTACGAGCAGTACTTC. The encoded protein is CASSLNTGQGPYEQYF.

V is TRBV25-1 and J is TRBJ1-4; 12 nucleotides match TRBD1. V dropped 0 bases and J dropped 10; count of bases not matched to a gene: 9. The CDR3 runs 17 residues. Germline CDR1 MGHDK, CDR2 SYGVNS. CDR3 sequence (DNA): TGTGCCAGCAGTGAATATGGCGGGACAGGGGGCGAGAGAAAACTGTTTTTT. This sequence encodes CASSEYGGTGGERKLFF.

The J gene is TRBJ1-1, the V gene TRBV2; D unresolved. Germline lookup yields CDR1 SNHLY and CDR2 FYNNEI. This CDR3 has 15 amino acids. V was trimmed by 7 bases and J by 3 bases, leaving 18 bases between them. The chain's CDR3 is CASIELEFRYTEAFF. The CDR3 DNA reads TGTGCCAGCATTGAGCTCGAGTTTCGGTACACTGAAGCTTTCTTT.

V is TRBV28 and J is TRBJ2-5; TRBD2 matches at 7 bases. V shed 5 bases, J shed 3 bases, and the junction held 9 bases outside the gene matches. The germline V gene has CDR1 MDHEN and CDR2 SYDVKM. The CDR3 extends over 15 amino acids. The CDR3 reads CASSVRLSGEETQYF. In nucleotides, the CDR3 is TGTGCCAGCAGTGTCCGCCTCAGCGGGGAAGAGACCCAGTACTTC.